The clone carrying this TCR beta chain has a count of ten or more. This sample is part of a study of T-cell reconstitution after alpha-beta-depleted transplantation in children. Germline-derived CDR1 and CDR2 are MNHEY and SVGAGI. With 0 bases clipped from V and 11 bases from J, the junction kept 14 bases outside the gene matches. The CDR3 is made up of 16 amino acids. Using unique molecular identifiers, the investigators prepared the TCRbeta library. TCRdb re-called the PCR reads with MiXCR, one entry per CDR3 protein. This table has nearly 9,500 distinct CDR3 sequences, 14% appearing once. This TCR was recovered from a male patient younger than 18 who had a stem cell transplant for acute lymphoblastic leukemia, so the T cells may come from the graft donor. J is TRBJ2-5 and V is TRBV6-5; 8 bases agree with TRBD1. The source material was PBMCs, mostly from graft donor cells, sampled 60 days after TCRalphabeta/CD19-depleted stem cell transplant. The CDR3 region is CASSYSRQGTLGSQYF. CDR3 DNA: TGTGCCAGCAGTTACTCCCGACAGGGGACTTTAGGGAGTCAGTACTTC.